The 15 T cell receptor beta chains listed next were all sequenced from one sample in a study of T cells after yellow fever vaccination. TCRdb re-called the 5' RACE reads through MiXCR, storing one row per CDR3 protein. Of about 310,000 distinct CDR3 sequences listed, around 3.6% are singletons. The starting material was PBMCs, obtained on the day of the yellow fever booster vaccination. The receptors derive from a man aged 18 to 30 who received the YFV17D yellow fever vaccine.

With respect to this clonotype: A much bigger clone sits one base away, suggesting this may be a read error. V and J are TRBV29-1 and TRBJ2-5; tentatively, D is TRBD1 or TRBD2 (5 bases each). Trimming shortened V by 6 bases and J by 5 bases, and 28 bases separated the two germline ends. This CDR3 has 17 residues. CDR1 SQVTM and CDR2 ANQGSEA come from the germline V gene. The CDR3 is CSVGRGNLIYADETQYF. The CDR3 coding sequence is TGCAGCGTAGGACGGGGCAACTTAATTTACGCAGATGAGACCCAGTACTTC. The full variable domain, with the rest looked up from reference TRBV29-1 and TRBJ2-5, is SAVISQKPSRDICQRGTSLTIQCQVDSQVTMMFWYRQQPGQSLTLIATANQGSEATYESGFVIDKFPISRPNLTFSTLTVSNMSPEDSSIYLCSVGRGNLIYADETQYFGPGTRLLVL.

DNA of the CDR3: TGTGCCAGCAGCCAGAGACACCGAGGAAATGAAAAACTGTTTTTT. Encoded protein: CASSQRHRGNEKLFF. The chain has TRBV5-4 and TRBJ1-4; D unclear. CDR1 SGHNT and CDR2 YYREEE come from the germline V gene (reference sequence). V was shortened by 4 bases and J by 5 bases, with 15 bases between the two germline ends. The length of the CDR3 is 15 residues.

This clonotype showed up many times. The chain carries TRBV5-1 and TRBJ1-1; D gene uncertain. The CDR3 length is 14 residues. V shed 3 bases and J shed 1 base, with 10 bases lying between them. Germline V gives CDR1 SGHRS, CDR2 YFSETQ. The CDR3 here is CASSSDPANTEAFF. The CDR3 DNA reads TGCGCCAGCAGCTCGGATCCAGCGAACACTGAAGCTTTCTTT. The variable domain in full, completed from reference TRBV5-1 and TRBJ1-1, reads KAGVTQTPRYLIKTRGQQVTLSCSPISGHRSVSWYQQTPGQGLQFLFEYFSETQRNKGNFPGRFSGRQFSNSRSEMNVSTLELGDSALYLCASSSDPANTEAFFGQGTRLTVV.

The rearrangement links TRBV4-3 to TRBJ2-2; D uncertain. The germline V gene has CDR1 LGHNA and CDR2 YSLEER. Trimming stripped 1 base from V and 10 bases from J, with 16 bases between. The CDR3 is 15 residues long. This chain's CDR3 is CASSQGWAGEQELFF. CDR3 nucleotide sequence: TGCGCCAGCAGCCAAGGTTGGGCTGGGGAACAGGAGCTGTTTTTT.

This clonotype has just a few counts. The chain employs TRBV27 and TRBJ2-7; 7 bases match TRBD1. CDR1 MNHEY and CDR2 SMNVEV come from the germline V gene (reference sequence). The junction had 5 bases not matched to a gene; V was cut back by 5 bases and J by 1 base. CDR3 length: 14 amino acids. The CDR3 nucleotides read TGTGCCAGCAGTACCCGGACAGGTTCCTACGAGCAGTACTTC. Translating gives CASSTRTGSYEQYF.

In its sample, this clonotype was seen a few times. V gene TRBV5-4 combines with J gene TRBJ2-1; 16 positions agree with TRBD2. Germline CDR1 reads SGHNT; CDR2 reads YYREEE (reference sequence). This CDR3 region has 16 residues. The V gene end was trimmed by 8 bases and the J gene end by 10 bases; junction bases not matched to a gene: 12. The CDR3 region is CARGTLGLAGGQEQFF. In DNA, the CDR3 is TGTGCCAGAGGGACTCTGGGACTAGCGGGGGGGCAAGAGCAGTTCTTC.

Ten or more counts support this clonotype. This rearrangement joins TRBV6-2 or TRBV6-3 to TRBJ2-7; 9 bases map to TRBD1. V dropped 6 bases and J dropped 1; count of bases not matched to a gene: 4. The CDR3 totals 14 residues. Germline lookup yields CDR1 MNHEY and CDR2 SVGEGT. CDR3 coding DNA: TGTGCCAGCAGCCGCGACAGGGGGTCCTACGAGCAGTACTTC. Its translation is CASSRDRGSYEQYF.

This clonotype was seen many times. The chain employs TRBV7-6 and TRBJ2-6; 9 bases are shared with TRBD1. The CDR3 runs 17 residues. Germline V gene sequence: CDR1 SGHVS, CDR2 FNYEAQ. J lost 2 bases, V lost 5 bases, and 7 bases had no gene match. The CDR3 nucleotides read TGTGCCAGCAGCCGGGACAGGGTGTGGACTGGGGCCAACGTCCTGACTTTC. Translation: CASSRDRVWTGANVLTF.

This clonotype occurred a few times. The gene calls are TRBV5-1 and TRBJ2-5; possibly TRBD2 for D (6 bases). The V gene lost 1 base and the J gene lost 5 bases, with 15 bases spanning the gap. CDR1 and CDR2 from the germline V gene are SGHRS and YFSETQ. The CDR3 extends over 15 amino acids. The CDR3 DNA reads TGCGCCAGCAGCTTGAAACCGGGGGAAATCGAGACCCAGTACTTC. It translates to CASSLKPGEIETQYF.

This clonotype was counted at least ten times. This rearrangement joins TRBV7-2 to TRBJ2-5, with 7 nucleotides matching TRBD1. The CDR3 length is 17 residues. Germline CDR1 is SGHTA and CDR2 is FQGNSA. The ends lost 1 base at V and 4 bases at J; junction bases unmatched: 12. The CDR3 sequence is CASSLGRNRGFGETQYF. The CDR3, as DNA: TGTGCCAGCAGCTTAGGGCGGAACAGGGGTTTTGGAGAGACCCAGTACTTC. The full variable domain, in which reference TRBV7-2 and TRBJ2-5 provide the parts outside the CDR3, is GAGVSQSPSNKVTEKGKDVELRCDPISGHTALYWYRQSLGQGLEFLIYFQGNSAPDKSGLPSDRFSAERTGGSVSTLTIQRTQQEDSAVYLCASSLGRNRGFGETQYFGPGTRLLVL.

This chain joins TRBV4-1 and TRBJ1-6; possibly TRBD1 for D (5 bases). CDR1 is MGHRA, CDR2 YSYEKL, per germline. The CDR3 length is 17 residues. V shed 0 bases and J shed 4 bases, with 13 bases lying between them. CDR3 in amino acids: CASSQETPGPYNSPLHF. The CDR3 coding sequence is TGCGCCAGCAGCCAAGAGACCCCGGGGCCTTATAATTCACCCCTCCACTTT.

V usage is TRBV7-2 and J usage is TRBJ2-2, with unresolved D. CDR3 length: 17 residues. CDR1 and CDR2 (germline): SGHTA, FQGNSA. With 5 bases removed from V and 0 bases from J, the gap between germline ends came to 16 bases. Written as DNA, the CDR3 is TGTGCCAGCAGCCCCTTACGCCTCACCCCGAACACCGGGGAGCTGTTTTTT. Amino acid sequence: CASSPLRLTPNTGELFF.

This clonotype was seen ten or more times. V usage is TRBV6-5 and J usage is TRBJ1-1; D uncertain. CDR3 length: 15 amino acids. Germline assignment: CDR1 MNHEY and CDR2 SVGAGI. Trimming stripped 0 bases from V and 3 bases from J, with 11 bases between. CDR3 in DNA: TGTGCCAGCAGTTACTCGCCTTCCTCTCACACTGAAGCTTTCTTT. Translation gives CASSYSPSSHTEAFF.

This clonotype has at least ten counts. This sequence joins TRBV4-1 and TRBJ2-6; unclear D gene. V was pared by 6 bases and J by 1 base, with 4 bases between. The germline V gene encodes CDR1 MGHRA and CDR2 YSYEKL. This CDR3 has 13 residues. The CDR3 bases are TGCGCCAGCAGGGGTTCTGGGGCCAACGTCCTGACTTTC. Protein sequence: CASRGSGANVLTF.

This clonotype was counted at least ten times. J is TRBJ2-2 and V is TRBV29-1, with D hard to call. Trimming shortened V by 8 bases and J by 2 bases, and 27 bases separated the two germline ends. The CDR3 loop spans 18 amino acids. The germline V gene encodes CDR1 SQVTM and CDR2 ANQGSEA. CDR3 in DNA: TGCAGCAATTGGTGCCCCACGGAAGCGAGCGTTAACACCGGGGAGCTGTTTTTT. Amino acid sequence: CSNWCPTEASVNTGELFF.